What follows are 5 T cell receptor beta chains derived from one specimen sequenced in a study of response to subunit inactivated influenza vaccine. From the RT-PCR reads, TCRdb called clonotypes with MiXCR, one entry per CDR3 protein. The sample comprises about 580,000 distinct CDR3 sequences, around 15% of which are singletons, and over 8.5% rests with the top ten. The starting material was PBMCs from blood, obtained roughly 12 days after vaccination. These receptors all stem from a man aged 45-65 years who received an inactivated influenza vaccine.

Ten or more counts support this clonotype. The rearrangement uses TRBV12-3 or TRBV12-4 and TRBJ1-5, with 7 bases matching TRBD1. The CDR3 length is 17 residues. Unmatched junction bases numbered 9, after V lost 1 base and J lost 3 bases. CDR3 sequence reads: CASSLGVGTGANQPQHF. Here the CDR3 DNA reads TGTGCCAGCAGTTTAGGCGTGGGTACAGGGGCCAATCAGCCCCAGCATTTT.

This clonotype came up many times. The chain recombines TRBV5-1 with TRBJ1-1, with D hard to call. Trimming stripped 0 bases from V and 0 bases from J, with 3 bases between. The CDR3 spans 13 residues. Germline loops: CDR1 SGHRS, CDR2 YFSETQ. In DNA form, the CDR3 reads TGCGCCAGCAGCTTGGACGTGAACACTGAAGCTTTCTTT. Its protein product is CASSLDVNTEAFF.

This clonotype occurred many times. The chain uses TRBV29-1 and TRBJ2-7; 8 nucleotides line up with TRBD1. This CDR3 has 14 residues. J lost 0 bases, V lost 6 bases, and 7 bases had no gene match. Germline loops: CDR1 SQVTM, CDR2 ANQGSEA. The CDR3 DNA reads as TGCAGCGTCGCGGACAGGGATAGCTCCTACGAGCAGTACTTC. Its protein product is CSVADRDSSYEQYF.

The genes are TRBV4-2 and TRBJ2-1; D unresolved. Germline V lookup: CDR1 LGHNA, CDR2 YNFKEQ. The CDR3 spans 14 residues. The ends were cut back, 2 bases at V and 5 bases at J, with 10 bases in the middle. The CDR3 is CASSQLGSHNEQFF. CDR3 DNA sequence: TGTGCCAGCAGCCAACTGGGGTCCCACAATGAGCAGTTCTTC.

Ten or more counts support this clonotype. This chain joins TRBV30 and TRBJ2-1; 12 bases line up with TRBD1. CDR3 length: 14 amino acids. The V and J ends lost 3 bases and 7 bases, in that order; junction bases with no gene match: 4. Germline values: CDR1 GTSNPN, CDR2 SVGIG (reference sequence). CDR3 protein: CAWRRDRGLNEQFF. CDR3 bases: TGTGCCTGGAGAAGGGACAGGGGGCTTAATGAGCAGTTCTTC.